This TCR beta chain comes out of a study of blood T cell repertoires in COVID-19. Study details: Sample material is recorded as cDNA or gDNA derived from T cells, B-cell-depleted T cells, or PBMCs.

Clones were sequenced by immunoSEQ multiplex PCR, and TCRdb holds only the in-frame ones, with some missing. This sample yields under 30,000 clones, of which 92% are seen a single time; 2.4% belongs to the top ten. V was trimmed by 0 bases and J by 0 bases, leaving 8 bases between them. Germline CDR1 reads LNHDA; CDR2 reads SQIVND (reference sequence). CDR3 length: 15 amino acids. V and J are TRBV19 and TRBJ2-5; D ambiguous. Input material: peripheral blood. This TCR was recovered from a middle-aged man with active COVID-19. The CDR3 reads CASSIDSGYQETQYF. In DNA, the CDR3 is TGTGCCAGTAGTATAGATTCCGGGTACCAAGAGACCCAGTACTTC. Drawing the rest from reference TRBV19 and TRBJ2-5, the complete variable domain is DGGITQSPKYLFRKEGQNVTLSCEQNLNHDAMYWYRQDPGQGLRLIYYSQIVNDFQKGDIAEGYSVSREKKESFPLTVTSAQKNPTAFYLCASSIDSGYQETQYFGPGTRLLVL.